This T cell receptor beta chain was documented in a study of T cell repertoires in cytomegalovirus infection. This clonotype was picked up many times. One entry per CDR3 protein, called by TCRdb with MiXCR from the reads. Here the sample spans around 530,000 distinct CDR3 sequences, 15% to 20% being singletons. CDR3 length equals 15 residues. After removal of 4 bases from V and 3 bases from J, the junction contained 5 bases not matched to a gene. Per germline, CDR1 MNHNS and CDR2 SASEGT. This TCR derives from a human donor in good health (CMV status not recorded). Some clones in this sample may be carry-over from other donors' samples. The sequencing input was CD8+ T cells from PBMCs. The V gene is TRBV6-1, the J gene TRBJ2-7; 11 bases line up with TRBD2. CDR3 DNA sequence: TGTGCCAGCAGTGGACTAGCGGGGACTTACTACGAGCAGTACTTC. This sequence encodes CASSGLAGTYYEQYF.